This T cell receptor (beta chain) was identified in a study of beta chain features in type 1 diabetes. General observations from the study: Fewer insertions but more deletions were seen at VDJ junctions in type 1 diabetes patients. People with Type 1 diabetes carried modestly yet significantly shorter TCRB CDR3s in all four CD4+ subsets. PCR could preferentially amplify shorter templates, alike in patients and controls.

Each of the CD4+ naive, central memory, regulatory and stem cell-like memory populations was sorted via CD45RO/CCR7/CD25/CD127/CD95/CD27. TCRB transcripts that were expressed got sequenced, as all of the isolated RNA had been reverse transcribed. Assay used: immunoSEQ multiplex PCR; TCRdb lists only in-frame clones, some missing. The repertoire consists of 130,000 or so clones, with less than 10% occurring once and the leading ten covering about 0.6%. This clone was recorded a few times. Its antigen is not known. The ends were cut back, 2 bases at V and 1 base at J, with 8 bases in the middle. The CDR3 extends over 14 amino acids. Per germline, CDR1 SEHNR and CDR2 FQNEAQ (reference sequence).

Sequencing was done on a sample of central memory CD4+ T cells from blood. The rearrangement uses TRBV7-9 and TRBJ1-1; D might be TRBD1 (5 bases). The origin of this receptor is a woman aged 40 to 50 in good health. Here the CDR3 reads CASSLLQGNTEAFF. The CDR3 coding sequence is TGTGCCAGCAGCTTATTGCAGGGGAACACTGAAGCTTTCTTT. The full variable domain, in which reference TRBV7-9 and TRBJ1-1 provide the parts outside the CDR3, is DTGVSQNPRHKITKRGQNVTFRCDPISEHNRLYWYRQTLGQGPEFLTYFQNEAQLEKSRLLSDRFSAERPKGSFSTLEIQRTEQGDSAMYLCASSLLQGNTEAFFGQGTRLTVV.